Sequencing of this T cell receptor beta chain was carried out in a study of early T cells in non-severe SARS-CoV-2 infection. Trimming stripped 3 bases from V and 7 bases from J, with 16 bases between. CDR1 is KGHSH and CDR2 is LQKENI in the germline V gene. This CDR3 comprises 15 residues. This clonotype was detected ten times or more. One entry per CDR3 protein, called by TCRdb with MiXCR from the 5' RACE reads. The data contain 60,000 to 65,000 distinct CDR3 sequences, 8.5% to 9.5% of them singletons. This sequence originates from an adult who was a healthcare worker with PCR-confirmed SARS-CoV-2 infection or an uninfected control (not recorded which). Input material: whole blood. The chain couples TRBV18 to TRBJ2-1; D may be TRBD2 (5 bases). CDR3 coding DNA: TGTGCCAGCTCACCTTTGAGTCTAGCCGGGAATGAGCAGTTCTTC. Encoded protein: CASSPLSLAGNEQFF.